This is a list of T cell receptor beta chains from one sample in a study of cytomegalovirus exposure and HLA in healthy donors. The method was immunoSEQ multiplex PCR; TCRdb's version includes in-frame clones alone and lacks a portion of them. Here the sample spans about 130,000 clones, roughly three quarters being singletons. The sequencing input was PBMCs. The receptors stem from a man aged 25 to 40 in good health and CMV-seronegative. Each CDR3 is given with its conserved first and last residue. The order of the fields is J gene, clone size, V gene, D gene, CDR3 protein, CDR3 DNA. A D gene is named only where the DNA matches it firmly. Clone size is not always given. Where it is, it says once, few, many or a class for expanded clones.

J: TRBJ2-4; size: NA; V: TRBV5-1; D: TRBD1; CDR3: CASSWPRDRTVVGKNIQYF; DNA: TGCGCCAGCAGCTGGCCCCGGGACAGGACGGTTGTAGGCAAAAACATTCAGTACTTC
J: TRBJ2-7; size: NA; V: TRBV4-1; D: TRBD1; CDR3: CASSRSRTGISSYEQYF; DNA: TGCGCCAGCAGCCGATCTAGGACAGGGATAAGCTCCTACGAGCAGTACTTC
J: TRBJ2-7; size: NA; V: TRBV7-2; D: TRBD2; CDR3: CASSPTSGPTWLTNYEQYF; DNA: TGTGCCAGCAGCCCCACTAGCGGTCCTACATGGCTTACCAACTACGAGCAGTACTTC
J: TRBJ2-7; size: NA; V: TRBV14; D: NA; CDR3: CASSQGRPEQYF; DNA: TGTGCCAGCAGCCAGGGGAGGCCCGAGCAGTACTTC
J: TRBJ2-7; size: few; V: TRBV28; D: NA; CDR3: CASLSRGYEQYF; DNA: TGTGCCAGCCTATCCCGGGGCTACGAGCAGTACTTC
J: TRBJ1-5; size: NA; V: TRBV28; D: NA; CDR3: CAAEGGSSNQPQHF; DNA: TGTGCCGCAGAGGGGGGGTCAAGCAATCAGCCCCAGCATTTT
J: TRBJ2-7; size: NA; V: TRBV13; D: NA; CDR3: CASSYIPVYEQYF; DNA: TGTGCCAGCAGCTACATACCCGTCTACGAGCAGTACTTC
J: TRBJ1-1; size: NA; V: TRBV5-6; D: NA; CDR3: CASSWGGGRGTEAFF; DNA: TGTGCCAGCAGCTGGGGCGGGGGACGGGGCACTGAAGCTTTCTTT
J: TRBJ1-1; size: NA; V: TRBV4-3; D: NA; CDR3: CASSQDPGVRTEAFF; DNA: TGCGCCAGCAGCCAAGACCCGGGGGTGAGGACTGAAGCTTTCTTT
J: TRBJ1-5; size: NA; V: TRBV5-5; D: NA; CDR3: CASSLLNQPQHF; DNA: TGTGCCAGCAGCTTACTTAATCAGCCCCAGCATTTT
J: TRBJ2-7; size: NA; V: TRBV7-2; D: NA; CDR3: CASRSELATPYEQYF; DNA: TGTGCCAGCAGATCCGAACTAGCAACACCCTACGAGCAGTACTTC
J: TRBJ2-1; size: NA; V: TRBV7-6; D: NA; CDR3: CASSPSLPSGSSYNEQFF; DNA: TGTGCCAGCAGCCCGTCATTGCCGTCCGGGAGCTCCTACAATGAGCAGTTCTTC
J: TRBJ1-4; size: NA; V: TRBV5-4; D: NA; CDR3: CASSFGGFNEKLFF; DNA: TGTGCCAGCAGCTTCGGGGGATTTAATGAAAAACTGTTTTTT
J: TRBJ2-7; size: NA; V: TRBV6-1; D: NA; CDR3: CASRRQGTSYEQYF; DNA: TGTGCCAGCAGGCGACAAGGGACAAGTTACGAGCAGTACTTC
J: TRBJ2-3; size: once; V: TRBV10-2; D: TRBD2; CDR3: CASSALSAGGDGTQYF; DNA: TGCGCCAGCAGTGCCTTATCAGCGGGGGGGGATGGTACGCAGTATTTT
J: TRBJ1-5; size: NA; V: TRBV19; D: NA; CDR3: CASSSGSSNQPQHF; DNA: TGTGCCAGTAGTTCAGGGTCGAGCAATCAGCCCCAGCATTTT
J: TRBJ2-7; size: NA; V: TRBV6-5; D: NA; CDR3: CASQETGDYEQYF; DNA: TGTGCCAGTCAAGAGACAGGAGACTACGAGCAGTACTTC
J: TRBJ1-5; size: few; V: TRBV5-1; D: NA; CDR3: CASSLGGYSNQPQHF; DNA: TGCGCCAGCAGCTTGGGAGGTTATAGCAATCAGCCCCAGCATTTT
J: TRBJ2-7; size: NA; V: TRBV5-4; D: TRBD1; CDR3: CASSRPVATGAQGYEQYF; DNA: TGTGCCAGCAGCAGACCCGTGGCGACAGGGGCGCAGGGGTACGAGCAGTACTTC
J: TRBJ1-1; size: NA; V: TRBV18; D: TRBD1; CDR3: CASSQSRQGGGTEAFF; DNA: TGTGCCAGCTCACAATCCCGACAGGGGGGAGGCACTGAAGCTTTCTTT
J: TRBJ1-5; size: NA; V: TRBV29-1; D: NA; CDR3: CSVGRHQPQHF; DNA: TGCAGCGTTGGGCGGCATCAGCCCCAGCATTTT
J: TRBJ1-1; size: NA; V: TRBV9; D: NA; CDR3: CASKRRENTEAFF; DNA: TGTGCCAGCAAGCGCAGGGAAAACACTGAAGCTTTCTTT
J: TRBJ2-2; size: NA; V: TRBV5-6; D: NA; CDR3: CASSFLEPTGELFF; DNA: TGTGCCAGCAGCTTCCTAGAGCCCACCGGGGAGCTGTTTTTT
J: TRBJ1-6; size: NA; V: TRBV5-6; D: NA; CDR3: CASSLIVLGDSSPLHF; DNA: TGTGCCAGCAGCTTGATAGTTCTCGGGGATTCATCACCCCTCCACTTT
J: TRBJ1-2; size: NA; V: TRBV6-1; D: NA; CDR3: CASMDSGRTLYGYTF; DNA: TGTGCCAGCATGGACTCTGGCCGGACGCTCTATGGCTACACCTTC
J: TRBJ2-7; size: NA; V: TRBV5-4; D: TRBD2; CDR3: CASSLQPGLVFYEQYF; DNA: TGTGCCAGCAGCTTGCAACCGGGACTAGTCTTCTACGAGCAGTACTTC
J: TRBJ2-5; size: NA; V: TRBV4-1; D: NA; CDR3: CASSQPQGPRQETQYF; DNA: TGCGCCAGCAGCCAACCTCAGGGGCCGCGGCAAGAGACCCAGTACTTC
J: TRBJ1-2; size: NA; V: TRBV18; D: TRBD1; CDR3: CASSPIQGAIRNGYTF; DNA: TGTGCCAGCTCTCCGATCCAGGGGGCGATTCGAAATGGCTACACCTTC
J: TRBJ2-7; size: once; V: TRBV19; D: TRBD2; CDR3: CASSQTSGIVEQYF; DNA: TGTGCCAGTAGTCAAACTAGCGGGATCGTCGAGCAGTACTTC
J: TRBJ2-2; size: once; V: TRBV10-2; D: TRBD1; CDR3: CASRDRIKGGELFF; DNA: TGCGCCAGCAGGGACAGGATAAAAGGCGGGGAGCTGTTTTTT
J: TRBJ1-2; size: NA; V: TRBV6-5; D: TRBD1; CDR3: CASTQGTGRGYTF; DNA: TGTGCCAGCACCCAGGGGACAGGTCGGGGCTACACCTTC
J: TRBJ2-3; size: once; V: TRBV30; D: TRBD2; CDR3: CAGSPGTSYSTDTQYF; DNA: TGTGCCGGTTCTCCGGGGACTAGCTATAGCACAGATACGCAGTATTTT
J: TRBJ2-7; size: NA; V: TRBV28; D: NA; CDR3: CASNSPGNSYEQYF; DNA: TGTGCCAGCAATTCGCCGGGAAACTCCTACGAGCAGTACTTC
J: TRBJ1-2; size: few; V: TRBV5-5; D: TRBD1; CDR3: CASSLEDRVNYGYTF; DNA: TGTGCCAGCAGCTTGGAAGACAGGGTTAACTATGGCTACACCTTC
J: TRBJ1-4; size: once; V: TRBV7-2; D: NA; CDR3: CASSRGVPLEKLFF; DNA: TGTGCCAGCAGCCGCGGGGTCCCACTAGAAAAACTGTTTTTT
J: TRBJ1-1; size: few; V: TRBV19; D: NA; CDR3: CASSIYGGLNTEAFF; DNA: TGTGCCAGTAGTATCTATGGGGGCCTGAACACTGAAGCTTTCTTT
J: TRBJ1-2; size: once; V: TRBV2; D: NA; CDR3: CASSENLGASYGYTF; DNA: TGTGCCAGCAGTGAAAATTTAGGGGCCAGCTATGGCTACACCTTC
J: TRBJ2-2; size: NA; V: TRBV19; D: TRBD2; CDR3: CASIDGRRGITGELFF; DNA: TGTGCCAGTATCGATGGGAGGCGGGGGATAACCGGGGAGCTGTTTTTT
J: TRBJ1-5; size: NA; V: TRBV15; D: NA; CDR3: CATSRQGGNQPQHF; DNA: TGTGCCACCAGCAGACAAGGCGGGAATCAGCCCCAGCATTTT
J: TRBJ1-4; size: once; V: TRBV6-4; D: NA; CDR3: CATVLNATNEKLFF; DNA: TGTGCCACCGTACTGAATGCAACTAATGAAAAACTGTTTTTT
J: TRBJ2-3; size: NA; V: TRBV5-1; D: NA; CDR3: CASSPDRSTGTQYF; DNA: TGCGCCAGCAGCCCGGACAGAAGCACAGGTACGCAGTATTTT
J: TRBJ2-3; size: NA; V: TRBV18; D: TRBD2; CDR3: CASSPPPSGRVRDTQYF; DNA: TGTGCCAGCTCACCACCACCTAGCGGGAGGGTACGAGATACGCAGTATTTT
J: TRBJ2-7; size: NA; V: TRBV5-1; D: TRBD1; CDR3: CASSLGLGTGGHEQYF; DNA: TGCGCCAGCAGCTTGGGTTTGGGGACAGGGGGCCACGAGCAGTACTTC
J: TRBJ2-3; size: NA; V: TRBV13; D: TRBD2; CDR3: CASSPGLAPDTQYF; DNA: TGTGCCAGCAGCCCTGGACTAGCGCCAGATACGCAGTATTTT